The TCR beta chain under discussion was sequenced for a study of T cell responses to AZD1222 COVID-19 vaccine. Findings and limits, study-wide: The breadth and depth of Spike-specific TCRs increased once two AZD1222 doses had been given. Reportedly, close to half of spike-specific TCRs are directed against unmutated variant regions. Repertoires in all cases were sampled only once the peak T cell response had passed.

The data were produced by immunoSEQ multiplex PCR, yet TCRdb's version contains in-frame clones alone and is incomplete. The sample has some 120,000 clones, around 88% seen once. V dropped 5 bases and J dropped 2 bases, with 13 bases sitting between them. The CDR3 is 14 amino acids. Germline CDR1 reads SGHRS; CDR2 reads YFSETQ. Regarding this clone: Its antigen is currently unknown.

V gene TRBV5-1 combines with J gene TRBJ1-1; D is unclear. This receptor was obtained from an adult in good health. Sample: peripheral blood, taken on day 0 of MenACWY control vaccination. The CDR3 coding sequence is TGCGCCAGCAGGAGGAGCGGGGATAACACTGAAGCTTTCTTT. Protein: CASRRSGDNTEAFF.